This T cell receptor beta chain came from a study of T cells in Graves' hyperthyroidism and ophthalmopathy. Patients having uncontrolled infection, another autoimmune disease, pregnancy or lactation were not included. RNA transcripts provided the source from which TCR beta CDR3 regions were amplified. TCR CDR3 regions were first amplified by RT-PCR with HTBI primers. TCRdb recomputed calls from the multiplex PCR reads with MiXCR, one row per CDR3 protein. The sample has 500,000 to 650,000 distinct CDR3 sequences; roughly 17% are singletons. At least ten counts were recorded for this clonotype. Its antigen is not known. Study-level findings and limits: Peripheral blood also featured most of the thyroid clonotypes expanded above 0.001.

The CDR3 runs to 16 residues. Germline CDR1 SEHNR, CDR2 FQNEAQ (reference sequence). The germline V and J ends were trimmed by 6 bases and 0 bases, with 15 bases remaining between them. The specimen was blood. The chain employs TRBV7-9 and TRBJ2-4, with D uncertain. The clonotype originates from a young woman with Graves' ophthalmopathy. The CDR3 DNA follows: TGTGCCAGCAGACGGATGGGCGGCGGAGCCAAAAACATTCAGTACTTC. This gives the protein CASRRMGGGAKNIQYF.